This TCR beta chain was found in a study of identical twins. Trimming removed 6 bases from V and 5 bases from J; junction bases left unmatched: 3. The CDR3 covers 14 residues. The germline CDR1 and CDR2 sequences are ENHRY and SYGVKD. Each CDR3 protein gets one entry after TCRdb re-called the 5' RACE reads with MiXCR. The sample holds a few hundred thousand distinct CDR3 sequences, less than 20% seen once. Whole-study findings and limits: Memory repertoires lacked the insertion deficit that abundant cord blood beta clonotypes showed. Potential partial confounding of zero-insertion analyses by invariant MAIT and iNKT cells was noted.

Remarks on this clonotype: The antigen is not known.

The chain has TRBV10-3 and TRBJ2-2, with 10 bases matching TRBD1. Sequencing used naive T cells sorted from blood. This receptor was obtained from a man between 50 and 59 years old in good health. The CDR3 region is CAISTGQGTGELFF. For the CDR3, the DNA is TGTGCCATCAGCACGGGACAGGGGACCGGGGAGCTGTTTTTT.